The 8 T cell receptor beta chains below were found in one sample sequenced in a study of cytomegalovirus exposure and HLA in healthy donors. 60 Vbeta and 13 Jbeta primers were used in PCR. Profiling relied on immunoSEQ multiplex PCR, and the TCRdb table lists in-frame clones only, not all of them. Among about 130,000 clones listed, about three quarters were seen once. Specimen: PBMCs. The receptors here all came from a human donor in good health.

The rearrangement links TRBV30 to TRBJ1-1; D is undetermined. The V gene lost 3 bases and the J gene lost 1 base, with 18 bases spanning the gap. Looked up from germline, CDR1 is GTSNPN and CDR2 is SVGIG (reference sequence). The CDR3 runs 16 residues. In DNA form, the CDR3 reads TGTGCCTGGAGCCCTGGGCGGGGAGGGTGGAACACTGAAGCTTTCTTT. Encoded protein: CAWSPGRGGWNTEAFF.

The CDR3 here is CASSSPTGRYNSPLHF. The CDR3 coding sequence is TGTGCCAGCAGTTCTCCGACAGGGAGGTATAATTCACCCCTCCACTTT. The J gene is TRBJ1-6, the V gene TRBV28, with TRBD1 matching 7 bases. V was pared by 4 bases and J by 4 bases, with 7 bases of the junction left unmatched. The CDR3 spans 16 residues. The germline CDR1 and CDR2 sequences are MDHEN and SYDVKM.

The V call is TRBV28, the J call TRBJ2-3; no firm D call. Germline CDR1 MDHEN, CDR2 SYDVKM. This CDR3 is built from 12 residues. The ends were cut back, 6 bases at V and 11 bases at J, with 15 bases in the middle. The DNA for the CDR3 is TGTGCCAGCAGCCTAACCCTTTTCGGGCAGTATTTT. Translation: CASSLTLFGQYF.

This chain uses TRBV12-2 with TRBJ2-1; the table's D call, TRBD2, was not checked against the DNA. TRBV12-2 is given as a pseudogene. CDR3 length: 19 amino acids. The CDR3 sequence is CASREATSGCAMHYNEQFF. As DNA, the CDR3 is TGTGCAAGTCGTGAGGCGACTAGCGGGTGCGCTATGCATTACAATGAGCAGTTCTTC.

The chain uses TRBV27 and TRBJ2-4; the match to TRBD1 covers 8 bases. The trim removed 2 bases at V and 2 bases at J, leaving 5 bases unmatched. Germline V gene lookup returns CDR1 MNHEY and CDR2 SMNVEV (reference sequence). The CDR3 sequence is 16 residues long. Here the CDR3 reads CASSLTGQASKNIQYF. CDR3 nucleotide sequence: TGTGCCAGCAGTTTAACGGGACAGGCCTCCAAAAACATTCAGTACTTC.

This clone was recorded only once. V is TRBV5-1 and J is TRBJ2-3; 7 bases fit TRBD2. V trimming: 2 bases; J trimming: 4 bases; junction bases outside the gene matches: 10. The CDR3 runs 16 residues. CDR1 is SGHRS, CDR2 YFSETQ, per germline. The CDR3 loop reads CASSFGLGGSADTQYF. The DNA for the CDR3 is TGCGCCAGCAGCTTTGGACTAGGAGGTAGCGCAGATACGCAGTATTTT.

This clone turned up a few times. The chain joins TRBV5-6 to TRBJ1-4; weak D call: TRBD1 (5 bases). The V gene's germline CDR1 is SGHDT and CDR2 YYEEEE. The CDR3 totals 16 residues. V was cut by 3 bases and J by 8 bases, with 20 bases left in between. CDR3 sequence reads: CASSSYGGRGNEKLFF. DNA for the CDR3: TGTGCCAGCAGCTCATATGGAGGGAGGGGAAACGAAAAACTGTTTTTT.

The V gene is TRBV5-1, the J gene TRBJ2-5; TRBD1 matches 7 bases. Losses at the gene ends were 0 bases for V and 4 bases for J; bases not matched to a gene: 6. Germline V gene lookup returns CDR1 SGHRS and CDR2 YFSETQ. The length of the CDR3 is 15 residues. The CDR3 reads CASSLASAGGETQYF. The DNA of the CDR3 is TGCGCCAGCAGCTTGGCCTCGGCAGGGGGAGAGACCCAGTACTTC.